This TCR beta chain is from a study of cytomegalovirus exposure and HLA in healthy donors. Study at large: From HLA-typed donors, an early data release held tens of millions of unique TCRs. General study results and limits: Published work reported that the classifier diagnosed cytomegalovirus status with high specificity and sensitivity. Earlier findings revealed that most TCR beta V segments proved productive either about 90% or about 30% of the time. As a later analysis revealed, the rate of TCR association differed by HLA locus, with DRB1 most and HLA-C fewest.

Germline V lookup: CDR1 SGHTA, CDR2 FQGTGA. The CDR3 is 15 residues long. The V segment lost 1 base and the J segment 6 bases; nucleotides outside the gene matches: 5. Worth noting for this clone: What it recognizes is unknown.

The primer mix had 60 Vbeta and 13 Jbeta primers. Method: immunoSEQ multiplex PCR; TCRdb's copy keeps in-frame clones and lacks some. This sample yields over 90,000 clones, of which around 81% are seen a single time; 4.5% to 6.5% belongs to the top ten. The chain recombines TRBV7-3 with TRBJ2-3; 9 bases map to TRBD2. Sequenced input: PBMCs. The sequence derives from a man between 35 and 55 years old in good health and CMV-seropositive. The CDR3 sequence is CASSLSSGGPDTQYF. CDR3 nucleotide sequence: TGTGCCAGCAGCTTAAGTAGCGGGGGACCGGATACGCAGTATTTT.